The 25 T cell receptor beta chains reported below all come from one sample, sequenced in a study of blood T cell repertoires in COVID-19. Sequencing was performed with immunoSEQ multiplex PCR; in TCRdb, only in-frame clones are kept and a portion is missing. The sample records fewer than 250,000 clones, approximately 80% being singletons. The sample comprised peripheral blood. These receptors were taken from a man aged 60 to 75 with acute or convalescent COVID-19.

CDR3 protein: CASSDKGKGNQPQHF. In DNA form, the CDR3 reads TGTGCCAGCAGTGACAAGGGGAAGGGCAATCAGCCCCAGCATTTT. V is TRBV6-4 and J is TRBJ1-5, with D possibly being TRBD1 (5 bases). The CDR3 loop spans 15 amino acids. The germline CDR1 and CDR2 sequences are MRHNA and SNTAGT. V was trimmed by 2 bases and J by 2 bases, leaving 10 bases between them.

V and J are TRBV29-1 and TRBJ2-1, with D maybe TRBD1 (5 bases). V lost 8 bases to trimming and J lost 6 bases, with 14 bases between them. The CDR3 totals 12 residues. Germline values: CDR1 SQVTM, CDR2 ANQGSEA. The CDR3 loop is CSSKGLGNEQFF. In DNA, the CDR3 is TGCAGCTCGAAGGGGCTCGGCAATGAGCAGTTCTTC.

The chain is built from TRBV6-5 and TRBJ1-5, with D perhaps matching TRBD1 (6 bases). Trimming pared 8 bases from V and 2 bases from J, leaving 13 bases between. The length of the CDR3 is 14 residues. CDR1 and CDR2 from the germline V gene are MNHEY and SVGAGI. The CDR3 is CASHLRTGNQPQHF. In DNA form, the CDR3 reads TGTGCCAGCCACCTACGGACAGGCAATCAGCCCCAGCATTTT.

The V call is TRBV2, the J call TRBJ2-5; D remains unclear. The V and J ends lost 4 bases and 5 bases respectively, with 5 bases between them. CDR3 length: 11 amino acids. Germline V gives CDR1 SNHLY, CDR2 FYNNEI. Here the CDR3 reads CASSAVETQYF. The CDR3 DNA sequence: TGTGCCAGCAGTGCCGTGGAGACCCAGTACTTC.

The chain links TRBV4-3 to TRBJ2-6; unclear D gene. CDR1 LGHNA and CDR2 YSLEER come from the germline V gene. Trimming took 0 bases from V and 2 from J, leaving 8 bases between them. This CDR3 has 16 residues. This CDR3 is CASSQDIVAGANVLTF. The CDR3 DNA is TGCGCCAGCAGCCAAGATATAGTAGCTGGGGCCAACGTCCTGACTTTC.

This chain connects TRBV2 to TRBJ1-1; perhaps TRBD1 as D (6 bases). This CDR3 region has 12 residues. Germline V gene sequence: CDR1 SNHLY, CDR2 FYNNEI. Between the trimmed V and J ends, which lost 4 bases and 5 bases, there was a span of 8 bases. The CDR3 DNA is TGTGCCAGCAGTGTCAGGGGAACTGAAGCTTTCTTT. It specifies CASSVRGTEAFF.

Many counts were recorded for this clone. This chain joins TRBV5-1 and TRBJ2-1, with D hard to call. V gave up 3 bases and J gave up 10 bases, with 14 bases separating them. This CDR3 is built from 13 residues. Germline values: CDR1 SGHRS, CDR2 YFSETQ. The CDR3 sequence: CASSSDNAREQFF. CDR3 sequence (DNA): TGCGCCAGCAGCTCCGATAATGCTAGGGAGCAGTTCTTC.

About this clone: This sample includes further DNA sequences coding for the same CDR3. This chain links TRBV19 with TRBJ2-3; TRBD1 aligns across 7 bases. J lost 7 bases, V lost 4 bases, and 14 bases had no gene match. Germline V lookup: CDR1 LNHDA, CDR2 SQIVND (reference sequence). The CDR3 is 16 amino acids. This CDR3 is CASSTQTGLALNTQYF. In DNA, the CDR3 is TGTGCCAGTAGTACTCAGACAGGGCTGGCCCTTAATACGCAGTATTTT.

This sequence joins TRBV6-2 or TRBV6-3 and TRBJ1-5, with D tentatively TRBD1 (5 bases). This CDR3 region has 14 residues. Trimming removed 0 bases from V and 4 bases from J, with 7 bases in between. Germline V CDR1 and CDR2: MNHEY, SVGEGT. The CDR3 spells CASSYSGGNQPQHF. The CDR3 DNA is TGTGCCAGCAGTTACTCGGGGGGGAATCAGCCCCAGCATTTT.

The rearrangement links TRBV28 to TRBJ2-1, with D possibly TRBD2 on 6 matching bases. Trimming left V 6 bases short and J 3 bases short, with 9 bases between. This CDR3 has 13 amino acids. The germline gives CDR1 MDHEN, CDR2 SYDVKM. DNA of the CDR3: TGTGCCAGCAGGAATAGCGGCTACAATGAGCAGTTCTTC. Translated, it gives CASRNSGYNEQFF.

The chain has TRBV20-1 and TRBJ1-2, with a tentative D call TRBD1 (6 bases). This CDR3 has 11 residues. Trimming stripped 2 bases from V and 8 bases from J, with 9 bases between. Germline assignment: CDR1 DFQATT and CDR2 SNEGSKA (reference sequence). Here the CDR3 DNA reads TGCAGTGCTAGATCAGGGGACGGCTACACCTTC. This sequence encodes CSARSGDGYTF.

The J gene is TRBJ2-7, the V gene TRBV21-1; the D call of TRBD1 is as the table states it, not checked on the DNA. TRBV21-1 is a known pseudogene. The CDR3 runs to 14 residues. The CDR3 loop is CASSKPQGAYEQYF. In DNA form, the CDR3 reads TGTGCCAGCAGCAAACCCCAGGGGGCCTACGAGCAGTACTTC.

The rearrangement links TRBV6-5 to TRBJ2-1; D is perhaps TRBD2 (5 bases). Deletions cut 6 bases from V and 7 bases from J, with 13 bases between. Germline assignment: CDR1 MNHEY and CDR2 SVGAGI. The CDR3 covers 13 residues. The CDR3: CASSHGGWNEQFF. The CDR3 DNA reads as TGTGCCAGCAGCCACGGAGGCTGGAATGAGCAGTTCTTC.

This clone was seen a single time. V gene TRBV30 combines with J gene TRBJ1-6; 10 bases line up with TRBD1. This CDR3 region has 16 residues. From germline, CDR1 is GTSNPN and CDR2 SVGIG (reference sequence). V dropped 3 bases and J dropped 7; count of bases not matched to a gene: 9. The CDR3 region is CAWSKKTGGRNSPLHF. Here the CDR3 DNA reads TGTGCCTGGAGCAAAAAGACAGGGGGCCGCAATTCACCCCTCCACTTT.

This rearrangement joins TRBV19 to TRBJ2-2; D gene unclear. The germline gives CDR1 LNHDA, CDR2 SQIVND (reference sequence). The V and J ends lost 10 bases and 0 bases respectively, with 12 bases between them. The CDR3 sequence is 14 residues long. CDR3 loop: CATQPNSNTGELFF. As DNA, the CDR3 is TGTGCCACCCAACCGAACTCGAACACCGGGGAGCTGTTTTTT.

This sequence joins TRBV20-1 and TRBJ1-4; a weak D match, TRBD1 (6 bases). The CDR3 consists of 13 residues. The germline V gene encodes CDR1 DFQATT and CDR2 SNEGSKA (reference sequence). The V gene lost 3 bases and the J gene lost 5 bases, with 10 bases spanning the gap. CDR3 sequence: CSASGGPNEKLFF. The CDR3 nucleotides read TGCAGTGCTAGTGGGGGGCCCAATGAAAAACTGTTTTTT.

The chain joins TRBV7-9 to TRBJ1-5; TRBD1 is a possible D gene (6 bases). The CDR3 has 13 residues. V dropped 6 bases and J dropped 3 bases, with 9 bases sitting between them. Germline CDR1 reads SEHNR; CDR2 reads FQNEAQ (reference sequence). This chain's CDR3 is CASSGQLNQPQHF. The CDR3 nucleotides read TGTGCCAGCAGTGGACAGCTCAATCAGCCCCAGCATTTT.

This chain joins TRBV5-1 and TRBJ2-1; 7 bases agree with TRBD2. This CDR3 has 13 amino acids. Germline-derived CDR1 and CDR2 are SGHRS and YFSETQ. V trimming: 9 bases; J trimming: 6 bases; junction bases outside the gene matches: 9. The CDR3 reads CATRAGTLNEQFF. The CDR3 DNA reads TGCGCCACCAGAGCGGGAACGCTCAATGAGCAGTTCTTC. The whole variable domain, filled in from reference TRBV5-1 and TRBJ2-1, reads KAGVTQTPRYLIKTRGQQVTLSCSPISGHRSVSWYQQTPGQGLQFLFEYFSETQRNKGNFPGRFSGRQFSNSRSEMNVSTLELGDSALYLCATRAGTLNEQFFGPGTRLTVL.

The V and J genes are TRBV5-4 and TRBJ1-6; D is unclear. The CDR3 has 13 residues. Germline V gene sequence: CDR1 SGHNT, CDR2 YYREEE (reference sequence). Trimming pared 7 bases from V and 6 bases from J, leaving 11 bases between. The CDR3 DNA reads as TGTGCCAGCGCCTACCTTCTTAATTCACCCCTCCACTTT. This codes for CASAYLLNSPLHF.

V usage is TRBV10-2 and J usage is TRBJ1-5, with D perhaps TRBD1 (6 bases). CDR3 size: 13 residues. CDR1 and CDR2 from the germline V gene are WSHSY and SAAADI. With 4 bases removed from V and 2 bases from J, the gap between germline ends came to 6 bases. The CDR3 sequence: CASSGGRNQPQHF. The CDR3, as DNA: TGCGCCAGCAGTGGGGGGCGCAATCAGCCCCAGCATTTT.

The rearrangement uses TRBV24-1 and TRBJ2-3, with 7 bases fitting TRBD2. Germline CDR1 reads KGHDR; CDR2 reads SFDVKD. The CDR3 is 18 residues long. V was clipped by 7 bases and J by 6 bases; unmatched bases: 21. Here the CDR3 reads CATSPKPGLRGLTDTQYF. The CDR3, as DNA: TGTGCCACCAGCCCCAAACCGGGACTAAGGGGACTCACGGATACGCAGTATTTT.

This rearrangement joins TRBV29-1 to TRBJ2-3; TRBD1 is a possible D gene (6 bases). V was trimmed by 4 bases and J by 0 bases, leaving 8 bases between them. This CDR3 has 13 residues. The germline CDR1 and CDR2 sequences are SQVTM and ANQGSEA. CDR3 nucleotides: TGCAGCGTTGTGACAGGAAGCACAGATACGCAGTATTTT. The encoded protein is CSVVTGSTDTQYF.

A few counts support this clone. The J gene is TRBJ1-5, the V gene TRBV6-7; 8 nucleotides agree with TRBD1. TRBV6-7 is an ORF, with its function uncertain. V trimming: 2 bases; J trimming: 0 bases; junction bases outside the gene matches: 9. The CDR3 totals 18 residues. The CDR3, as DNA: TGTGCCAGCAGTTACCCCCGGGACAGGCCTCATAGCAATCAGCCCCAGCATTTT. Protein sequence: CASSYPRDRPHSNQPQHF.

The chain has TRBV7-9 and TRBJ1-1; D gene uncertain. Between the trimmed V and J ends, which lost 7 bases and 7 bases, there was a span of 19 bases. This CDR3 is 14 amino acids long. Germline values: CDR1 SEHNR, CDR2 FQNEAQ (reference sequence). The CDR3 nucleotides read TGTGCCAGCACCTACCTGACACGGTCTTATGAAGCTTTCTTT. Encoded protein: CASTYLTRSYEAFF.

In this sample, this clone turned up once. The V call is TRBV7-6, the J call TRBJ2-7, with D perhaps matching TRBD1 or TRBD2 (5 bases each). The CDR3 consists of 15 residues. Trimming removed 5 bases at V and 2 bases at J, with 16 bases between. Germline lookup yields CDR1 SGHVS and CDR2 FNYEAQ. As DNA, the CDR3 is TGTGCCAGCAGCCTAGGGGTCGTCGGGGCCTACGAGCAGTACTTC. Translation gives CASSLGVVGAYEQYF.